Below, 24 T cell receptor beta chains from the same sample are listed, as sequenced in a study of blood T cell repertoires in COVID-19. Here immunoSEQ multiplex PCR was the method, and the copy in TCRdb shows in-frame clones only, minus some. The sample contains some 420,000 clones, around 87% of which appear only once. Sample: PBMCs or T cells enriched from blood (not recorded which). These receptors all come from a young man who had recovered from COVID-19.

This sequence joins TRBV5-6 and TRBJ1-3, with 8 bases matching TRBD1. CDR1 is SGHDT and CDR2 is YYEEEE in the germline V gene. CDR3 length: 16 amino acids. Germline trimming cut 4 bases from V and 0 bases from J; bases unmatched to any gene: 6. The CDR3 nucleotides read TGTGCCAGCAGCGTGACACAGGGGGTCTCTGGAAACACCATATATTTT. This translates into CASSVTQGVSGNTIYF. Combining the CDR3 with reference TRBV5-6 and TRBJ1-3 gives the whole variable domain DAGVTQSPTHLIKTRGQQVTLRCSPKSGHDTVSWYQQALGQGPQFIFQYYEEEERQRGNFPDRFSGHQFPNYSSELNVNALLLGDSALYLCASSVTQGVSGNTIYFGEGSWLTVV.

The V gene is TRBV7-2, the J gene TRBJ1-5; D may be TRBD1 (5 bases). CDR1 and CDR2 from the germline V gene are SGHTA and FQGNSA. V was pared by 3 bases and J by 0 bases, with 21 bases between. The CDR3 is 19 residues long. The CDR3 sequence is CASSFILGRAQSSNQPQHF. The CDR3 bases are TGTGCCAGCAGCTTCATACTGGGCAGGGCCCAATCTAGCAATCAGCCCCAGCATTTT.

This clone has a single count. This rearrangement joins TRBV6-5 to TRBJ2-7, with 7 bases aligning to TRBD1. The J segment lost 0 bases and the V segment lost 0 bases, leaving 5 bases of the junction unmatched. Looked up from germline, CDR1 is MNHEY and CDR2 is SVGAGI. The CDR3 runs 16 residues. CDR3 DNA sequence: TGTGCCAGCAGTTACTCGGCGGCAGGGGGCTCCTACGAGCAGTACTTC. Its protein product is CASSYSAAGGSYEQYF.

This clone was counted ten times or more. The gene calls are TRBV6-5 and TRBJ2-1; 9 nucleotides match TRBD1. CDR1 is MNHEY, CDR2 SVGAGI, per germline. This CDR3 spans 13 amino acids. Trimming cost V 6 bases and J 7 bases; bases outside gene matches: 4. CDR3 region: CASRATGGNEQFF. The DNA for the CDR3 is TGTGCCAGCAGGGCGACAGGGGGGAATGAGCAGTTCTTC.

J is TRBJ1-2 and V is TRBV19; possible D gene TRBD1, 5 bases. This CDR3 is built from 13 residues. V lost 5 bases to trimming and J lost 3 bases, with 10 bases between them. From germline, CDR1 is LNHDA and CDR2 SQIVND (reference sequence). The DNA of the CDR3 is TGTGCCAGTAGTCTACAGGCTTACTATGGCTACACCTTC. This codes for CASSLQAYYGYTF.

V gene TRBV7-2 combines with J gene TRBJ2-1; maybe TRBD2 (5 bases). This CDR3 contains 15 residues. V was trimmed by 2 bases and J by 2 bases, leaving 10 bases between them. Per the germline V gene, CDR1 is SGHTA and CDR2 is FQGNSA. The CDR3 region is CASSLYGAAYNEQFF. In DNA form, the CDR3 reads TGTGCCAGCAGCTTATATGGAGCGGCCTACAATGAGCAGTTCTTC.

Only one count was recorded for this clone. The CDR3 DNA sequence: TGTGCCAGCAGCTTTTTAACAGGGGGAAACACCATATATTTT. It translates to CASSFLTGGNTIYF. The V call is TRBV12-1, the J call TRBJ1-3; TRBD1 reflects the table's D call only, with no check against the DNA. TRBV12-1 is a listed pseudogene. The CDR3 totals 14 residues.

About this clone: In the same sample, other DNA sequences code for this CDR3. The gene calls are TRBV19 and TRBJ2-7; 10 bases align to TRBD1. With 9 bases clipped from V and 0 bases from J, the junction kept 2 bases outside the gene matches. The CDR3 length is 13 residues. The germline V gene encodes CDR1 LNHDA and CDR2 SQIVND (reference sequence). This chain's CDR3 is CASRDRGSYEQYF. CDR3 bases: TGTGCCAGCAGGGACAGGGGCTCCTACGAGCAGTACTTC.

This chain links TRBV3-1 (or the pseudogene TRBV3-2) with TRBJ2-3; 7 nucleotides align to TRBD2. Germline CDR1 reads LGHDT; CDR2 reads YNNKEL (reference sequence). Trimming cost V 1 base and J 3 bases; bases outside gene matches: 4. The length of the CDR3 is 15 residues. Here the CDR3 DNA reads TGTGCCAGCAGCCAAGGGCTAGCGGAAACAGATACGCAGTATTTT. Its protein product is CASSQGLAETDTQYF.

In its sample, this clone was seen once. CDR3 loop: CASSSGGGAQSYGYTF. The CDR3 region has the DNA TGTGCCAGCAGTTCCGGGGGTGGGGCCCAGTCTTATGGCTACACCTTC. V is TRBV28 and J is TRBJ1-2, with D perhaps TRBD1 (5 bases). The V end was cut by 4 bases, the J end by 5 bases, with 20 bases between. CDR1 is MDHEN, CDR2 SYDVKM, per germline. The CDR3 runs 16 residues.

The J gene is TRBJ1-4, the V gene TRBV30, with 8 positions matching TRBD1. V was pared by 5 bases and J by 10 bases, with 15 bases of the junction left unmatched. Germline V gene lookup returns CDR1 GTSNPN and CDR2 SVGIG (reference sequence). The CDR3 totals 15 residues. The CDR3 DNA sequence: TGTGCCTGGGAACTCGGACAGGGCCGTTCGGGAAAACTGTTTTTT. Encoded protein: CAWELGQGRSGKLFF.

V gene TRBV6-5 combines with J gene TRBJ2-7; tentatively, D is TRBD1 (6 bases). CDR1 and CDR2 (germline): MNHEY, SVGAGI. The CDR3 runs 14 residues. Trimming pared 8 bases from V and 0 bases from J, leaving 14 bases between. The CDR3 nucleotides read TGTGCCAGCGTGGAAGGGGGAAGCTCCTACGAGCAGTACTTC. Translation gives CASVEGGSSYEQYF.

This chain uses TRBV3-1 (or the pseudogene TRBV3-2) with TRBJ1-2, with 9 positions matching TRBD1. V was pared by 4 bases and J by 4 bases, with 1 base of the junction left unmatched. There are 13 residues in the CDR3. CDR1 is LGHDT, CDR2 YNNKEL, per germline (reference sequence). DNA of the CDR3: TGTGCCAGCAGCCCACAGGGGGCCTATGGCTACACCTTC. This sequence encodes CASSPQGAYGYTF.

Only one count was recorded for this clone. The chain is built from TRBV6-4 and TRBJ2-1; the D gene is possibly TRBD1 (5 bases). CDR3 size: 14 residues. Germline CDR1 reads MRHNA; CDR2 reads SNTAGT. V lost 5 bases to trimming and J lost 2 bases, with 10 bases between them. CDR3 protein: CASSSGNPYNEQFF. CDR3 DNA sequence: TGTGCCAGCAGTTCAGGGAACCCCTACAATGAGCAGTTCTTC.

The chain is built from TRBV10-3 and TRBJ1-5; the match to TRBD1 covers 10 bases. Unmatched junction bases numbered 10, after V lost 10 bases and J lost 7 bases. The CDR3 is made up of 14 amino acids. Germline V CDR1 and CDR2: ENHRY, SYGVKD. CDR3 region: CATTGDRGGQPQHF. CDR3 nucleotides: TGTGCCACCACGGGGGACAGGGGAGGCCAGCCCCAGCATTTT.

CDR3 nucleotides: TGTGCCATCAGCCGTAGCGGGAGTTGGACAGATACGCAGTATTTT. Residues: CAISRSGSWTDTQYF. The chain joins TRBV10-3 to TRBJ2-3; 9 nucleotides match TRBD2. There are 15 residues in the CDR3. The V gene end was trimmed by 6 bases and the J gene end by 3 bases; junction bases not matched to a gene: 7. Germline-derived CDR1 and CDR2 are ENHRY and SYGVKD.

This chain links TRBV4-1 with TRBJ2-7, with TRBD1 identical over 8 bases. Per the germline V gene, CDR1 is MGHRA and CDR2 is YSYEKL. The V gene end was trimmed by 3 bases and the J gene end by 3 bases; junction bases not matched to a gene: 10. The CDR3 runs 16 residues. The CDR3 DNA follows: TGCGCCAGCAGCCAGTCCCCTCCAGGGGGCAGCTACGAGCAGTACTTC. Translation gives CASSQSPPGGSYEQYF.

V is TRBV7-2 and J is TRBJ1-2; unclear D gene. The V gene's germline CDR1 is SGHTA and CDR2 FQGNSA. The CDR3 spans 14 residues. Trimming took 1 base from V and 4 from J, leaving 10 bases between them. The CDR3 DNA is TGTGCCAGCAGCTTAGACGAGGGAAGCTATGGCTACACCTTC. Amino acid sequence: CASSLDEGSYGYTF.

This chain joins TRBV7-2 and TRBJ2-4; D is perhaps TRBD1 (6 bases). Trimming stripped 5 bases from V and 3 bases from J, with 14 bases between. The length of the CDR3 is 15 residues. Germline loops: CDR1 SGHTA, CDR2 FQGNSA. The DNA for the CDR3 is TGTGCCAGCAGCATGAACAGGGTTGACAAAAACATTCAGTACTTC. It specifies CASSMNRVDKNIQYF.

About this clone: This same CDR3 is encoded by further DNA sequences in the sample. V and J are TRBV3-1 (or the pseudogene TRBV3-2) and TRBJ1-5; D perhaps matches TRBD1 (5 bases). Germline CDR1 reads LGHDT; CDR2 reads YNNKEL (reference sequence). The CDR3 is 13 residues long. The germline V and J ends were trimmed by 0 bases and 5 bases, with 5 bases remaining between them. The CDR3 DNA reads as TGTGCCAGCAGCCAAGACAGGGATCAGCCCCAGCATTTT. Translation gives CASSQDRDQPQHF.

The chain employs TRBV11-2 and TRBJ2-1; maybe TRBD2 (5 bases). The V end was cut by 2 bases, the J end by 0 bases, with 8 bases between. CDR3 length equals 15 residues. Germline V gene lookup returns CDR1 SGHAT and CDR2 FQNNGV. The CDR3 nucleotides are TGTGCCAGCAGCTTAAAAGGGAGCTCCTACAATGAGCAGTTCTTC. Protein: CASSLKGSSYNEQFF.

V and J are TRBV3-1 (or the pseudogene TRBV3-2) and TRBJ2-1, with 10 bases identical to TRBD2. CDR3 length: 17 residues. Losses at the gene ends were 4 bases for V and 0 bases for J; bases not matched to a gene: 6. Per germline, CDR1 LGHDT and CDR2 YNNKEL (reference sequence). The CDR3 sequence is CASSPRASGSSYNEQFF. CDR3 nucleotide sequence: TGTGCCAGCAGCCCGCGGGCTAGCGGGAGCTCCTACAATGAGCAGTTCTTC.

In its sample, this clone was seen once. Here the CDR3 DNA reads TGTGCCATCAGTGAGAAATTGCAGGGAGGTGAAAAACTGTTTTTT. Encoded protein: CAISEKLQGGEKLFF. The chain has TRBV10-3 and TRBJ1-4; possibly TRBD1 for D (5 bases). The CDR3 loop spans 15 amino acids. Per the germline V gene, CDR1 is ENHRY and CDR2 is SYGVKD. The V gene lost 2 bases and the J gene lost 7 bases, with 14 bases spanning the gap.

The CDR3 spells CAIAGIGGNTIYF. In DNA, the CDR3 is TGTGCCATCGCGGGGATCGGAGGAAACACCATATATTTT. The V and J genes are TRBV10-3 and TRBJ1-3; D remains unclear. CDR3 length: 13 residues. V was trimmed by 8 bases and J by 4 bases, leaving 12 bases between them. Germline CDR1 is ENHRY and CDR2 is SYGVKD.